This T cell receptor beta chain was recorded in a study of pediatric ulcerative colitis. Study-wide results and caveats: Blood samples from a couple of patients yielded substantially fewer templates and were excluded from blood-rectal overlap analysis. Total lymphocyte DNA, not sorted subsets, was the template.

As regards this clone: As yet, its antigen is unknown.

Germline CDR1 and CDR2: SGHVS and FQNEAQ. V was shortened by 5 bases and J by 0 bases, with 2 bases between the two germline ends. This CDR3 comprises 11 residues. The survey-level immunoSEQ assay was used. The repertoire was sequenced with immunoSEQ multiplex PCR; TCRdb's copy has only in-frame clones and lacks some. This sample has tens of thousands of clones, with roughly 90% found just once. The specimen was blood. The chain uses TRBV7-8 and TRBJ2-7, with no clear D. The source of this sequence is a boy aged 10-17 years with severe ulcerative colitis. This CDR3 is CASSPSYEQYF. The CDR3 nucleotides read TGTGCCAGCAGCCCCTCCTACGAGCAGTACTTC.